This T cell receptor beta chain was recorded in a study of T cells in Graves' hyperthyroidism and ophthalmopathy. Unmatched junction bases numbered 3, after V lost 1 base and J lost 4 bases. This CDR3 contains 14 residues. Per germline, CDR1 SGHNT and CDR2 YYREEE (reference sequence). This clonotype was recorded at least ten times. Its antigen is unknown. Findings of the study overall: The model made its ophthalmopathy prediction, and onset followed a median around 6.5 months later.

Patients aged 18 to 65 with hyperthyroidism were newly diagnosed, with duration under 2 months. RNA transcripts yielded amplified TCR beta CDR3 regions. With the HTBI primer set, the TCR CDR3 went through a first round of RT-PCR. One entry per CDR3 protein, called by TCRdb with MiXCR from the multiplex PCR reads. This table has roughly 700,000 distinct CDR3 sequences, around 15% appearing once. V gene TRBV5-4 combines with J gene TRBJ2-7; 9 positions match TRBD1. The sample taken for sequencing was blood. This receptor was identified in a man aged 50-60 years with Graves' hyperthyroidism. DNA for the CDR3: TGTGCCAGCAGCTTGACGACAGGGGGGTACGAGCAGTACTTC. Translating it yields CASSLTTGGYEQYF.